The 11 T cell receptor beta chains listed next were all sequenced from one sample in a study of blood T cell repertoires in COVID-19 (dated by TCRdb to between 2020 and 2021). The library was prepared using the immunoSEQ multiplex PCR assay. The source is immuneACCESS, and TCRdb retained only in-frame sequences with V and J called. Part of the clones is not carried over; for the studies checked, unresolved V genes explain less than half of this, and the remainder is unexplained. The sample table shows around 70,000 clones, and roughly 70% are seen once. Around 21% of the sample is held by the ten biggest clonotypes. The material sequenced was peripheral blood. Receptors were obtained from a man between 65 and 79 years old with acute or convalescent COVID-19.

This clone showed up just a few times. This sequence joins TRBV6-5 and TRBJ1-2; the D is unclear. This CDR3 is built from 11 residues. Trimming pared 6 bases from V and 3 bases from J, leaving 5 bases between. CDR1 and CDR2 from the germline V gene are MNHEY and SVGAGI. CDR3 protein: CASRSYYGYTF. The CDR3 DNA is TGTGCCAGCAGATCCTACTATGGCTACACCTTC.

The V gene is TRBV18, the J gene TRBJ2-1; 14 positions agree with TRBD2. The CDR3 is 13 residues long. The germline gives CDR1 KGHSH, CDR2 LQKENI. V gave up 3 bases and J gave up 15 bases; unmatched junction bases: 4. The CDR3 region has the DNA TGTGCCAGCTCACCGGGACTAGCGGGAGAAACGTTCTTC. Protein: CASSPGLAGETFF. Variable domain in full (rest from reference TRBV18 and TRBJ2-1): NAGVMQNPRHLVRRRGQEARLRCSPMKGHSHVYWYRQLPEEGLKFMVYLQKENIIDESGMPKERFSAEFPKEGPSILRIQQVVRGDSAAYFCASSPGLAGETFFGPGTRLTVL.

The chain has TRBV6-5 and TRBJ1-5; D uncertain. Germline CDR1 reads MNHEY; CDR2 reads SVGAGI. CDR3 length: 14 residues. Trimming shortened V by 7 bases and J by 2 bases, and 12 bases separated the two germline ends. The DNA for the CDR3 is TGTGCCAGCACCGAATGGAGGGGCAATCAGCCCCAGCATTTT. Its protein product is CASTEWRGNQPQHF.

The sample holds a few counts of this clone. This rearrangement joins TRBV9 to TRBJ2-1; 9 nucleotides align to TRBD2. CDR1 and CDR2 (germline): SGDLS, YYNGEE. J gave up 7 bases and V 0 bases, and 5 bases lay outside the gene matches. This CDR3 comprises 15 residues. DNA of the CDR3: TGTGCCAGCAGCGTAGATAGCGGGAGCCGTAATGAGCAGTTCTTC. It encodes CASSVDSGSRNEQFF.

The V call is TRBV5-1, the J call TRBJ1-6, with D hard to call. The length of the CDR3 is 14 residues. Germline assignment: CDR1 SGHRS and CDR2 YFSETQ. V was clipped by 4 bases and J by 9 bases, with 14 bases between them. The CDR3 coding sequence is TGCGCCAGCAGCGAGGGCCTCGAGGGTTCACCCCTCCACTTT. Protein: CASSEGLEGSPLHF.

The gene calls are TRBV27 and TRBJ1-2; tentatively, D is TRBD1 (5 bases). The V and J ends lost 8 bases and 3 bases respectively, with 22 bases between them. The CDR3 has 16 residues. Germline lookup yields CDR1 MNHEY and CDR2 SMNVEV (reference sequence). The CDR3: CASGYGPGVRDYGYTF. The CDR3 DNA is TGTGCCAGCGGCTACGGCCCGGGGGTGAGAGACTATGGCTACACCTTC.

The CDR3 is CASSSGTSGLAYEQYF. The CDR3 nucleotides are TGTGCCAGCAGCTCCGGGACTAGCGGCCTGGCCTACGAGCAGTACTTC. The chain links TRBV5-4 to TRBJ2-7; 11 bases align to TRBD2. Trimming cost V 3 bases and J 2 bases; bases outside gene matches: 7. This CDR3 is 16 amino acids long. CDR1 is SGHNT, CDR2 YYREEE, per germline (reference sequence). Full variable domain (outside the CDR3, taken from reference TRBV5-4 and TRBJ2-7): ETGVTQSPTHLIKTRGQQVTLRCSSQSGHNTVSWYQQALGQGPQFIFQYYREEENGRGNFPPRFSGLQFPNYSSELNVNALELDDSALYLCASSSGTSGLAYEQYFGPGTRLTVT.

The rearrangement links TRBV5-1 to TRBJ2-2; a weak D match, TRBD1 (5 bases). Trimming stripped 1 base from V and 8 bases from J, with 6 bases between. CDR1 SGHRS and CDR2 YFSETQ come from the germline V gene. CDR3 length: 12 residues. The CDR3 spells CASSLPGGELFF. In DNA form, the CDR3 reads TGCGCCAGCAGCTTGCCAGGGGGGGAGCTGTTTTTT.

This clone was picked up a small number of times. The chain joins TRBV15 to TRBJ1-1; TRBD1 is a possible D gene (5 bases). With 3 bases removed from V and 5 bases from J, the gap between germline ends came to 13 bases. CDR3 size: 14 residues. From germline, CDR1 is LNHNV and CDR2 YYDKDF (reference sequence). DNA for the CDR3: TGTGCCACCAGCAGCCATTCGGGGGGGACTGAAGCTTTCTTT. It codes for CATSSHSGGTEAFF.

The chain recombines TRBV21-1 with TRBJ1-5; TRBD1 is the table's D call, not checked against the DNA. TRBV21-1 has pseudogene status. CDR3 length equals 15 residues. CDR3: CASSTGEYSNQPQHF. For the CDR3, the DNA is TGTGCCAGCAGCACAGGTGAGTATAGCAATCAGCCCCAGCATTTT.

This clone came up a few times. The chain is built from TRBV5-8 and TRBJ2-1, with D perhaps TRBD2 (6 bases). Per the germline V gene, CDR1 is SGHTS and CDR2 is YDEGEE. The CDR3 contains 15 residues. V was shortened by 0 bases and J by 1 base, with 8 bases between the two germline ends. The DNA for the CDR3 is TGTGCCAGCAGCTTGGCGGGGGTGTCCTACAATGAGCAGTTCTTC. This translates into CASSLAGVSYNEQFF.